Below are 27 T cell receptor beta chains sequenced from a single sample in a study of memory CD4+ T cells and cytomegalovirus serostatus (dated by TCRdb to about 2019). A FACSAria II was used to sort memory CD4+ T cells, defined as single viable CD3+CD4+CD8-CD45RO+ cells. The library relied on the immunoSEQ multiplex PCR assay. What TCRdb holds here is the immuneACCESS table cut down to in-frame rearrangements. Part of the clones is not present; checked against another copy, under half of the missing clones reflect an unresolved V gene, and the others are unexplained. The sample table contains around 50,000 clones; only one count was recorded for just under 80% of them. Jointly, the top ten make up 0.9% to 0.95% of the sample. Specimen: memory CD4+ T cells from blood. These receptors were obtained from an adult in good health and CMV-seronegative.

The J gene is TRBJ1-1, the V gene TRBV18; maybe TRBD1 (5 bases). The V and J ends lost 3 bases and 1 base respectively, with 12 bases between them. This CDR3 contains 15 residues. CDR1 is KGHSH, CDR2 LQKENI, per germline. The DNA for the CDR3 is TGTGCCAGCTCACCGGAACAGGTAGAGAACACTGAAGCTTTCTTT. Its translation is CASSPEQVENTEAFF.

The chain uses TRBV7-2 and TRBJ1-5, with unresolved D. The germline gives CDR1 SGHTA, CDR2 FQGNSA. V was clipped by 5 bases and J by 7 bases, with 12 bases between them. The CDR3 sequence is 13 residues long. Written as DNA, the CDR3 is TGTGCCAGCAGCCTCACCCAGAACCAGCCCCAGCATTTT. Translating it yields CASSLTQNQPQHF.

This clone was detected a few times. V usage is TRBV9 and J usage is TRBJ1-5; 9 bases align to TRBD1. The CDR3 runs to 13 residues. V lost 3 bases to trimming and J lost 5 bases; unmatched junction nucleotides: 0. Germline V gene lookup returns CDR1 SGDLS and CDR2 YYNGEE. The CDR3 loop reads CASSGQGDQPQHF. The CDR3 DNA reads TGTGCCAGCAGCGGACAGGGGGATCAGCCCCAGCATTTT.

CDR3 DNA sequence: TGTGCCAGCAGCTTAAGTGGGTCCGATAAAGAGACCCAGTACTTC. Translating it yields CASSLSGSDKETQYF. This chain connects TRBV7-3 to TRBJ2-5; D is ambiguous. Trimming removed 1 base from V and 3 bases from J, with 12 bases in between. The V gene's germline CDR1 is SGHTA and CDR2 FQGTGA. The CDR3 spans 15 residues.

The rearrangement links TRBV7-2 to TRBJ2-2; D is uncertain. V shed 4 bases and J shed 0 bases, with 3 bases lying between them. The CDR3 sequence is 13 residues long. The germline gives CDR1 SGHTA, CDR2 FQGNSA. The CDR3 DNA follows: TGTGCCAGCAGCTACCCGAACACCGGGGAGCTGTTTTTT. As protein: CASSYPNTGELFF.

The chain combines TRBV13 with TRBJ1-3; 9 bases fit TRBD1. CDR1 and CDR2 (germline): PRHDT, FYEKMQ (reference sequence). Trimming at V came to 3 bases and at J to 6 bases, leaving 12 bases not matched to a gene. The CDR3 extends over 17 amino acids. The CDR3 reads CASSFFTGQGSENTIYF. The CDR3 nucleotides read TGTGCCAGCAGCTTTTTCACGGGACAGGGTTCGGAAAACACCATATATTTT.

J is TRBJ1-4 and V is TRBV5-4; possible D gene TRBD1, 6 bases. The V gene lost 4 bases and the J gene lost 1 base, with 11 bases spanning the gap. This CDR3 has 15 amino acids. CDR1 and CDR2 from the germline V gene are SGHNT and YYREEE (reference sequence). The CDR3: CASSNDRKTNEKLFF. CDR3 sequence (DNA): TGTGCCAGCAGCAACGACAGGAAAACTAATGAAAAACTGTTTTTT. The full variable domain, in which reference TRBV5-4 and TRBJ1-4 provide the parts outside the CDR3, is ETGVTQSPTHLIKTRGQQVTLRCSSQSGHNTVSWYQQALGQGPQFIFQYYREEENGRGNFPPRFSGLQFPNYSSELNVNALELDDSALYLCASSNDRKTNEKLFFGSGTQLSVL.

The DNA for the CDR3 is TGTGCCAGCAGCCCAGAGCCCTTAGAGACCCAGTACTTC. Translated, it gives CASSPEPLETQYF. The chain links TRBV7-3 to TRBJ2-5; D not certain. The V and J ends lost 5 bases and 4 bases respectively, with 11 bases between them. There are 13 residues in the CDR3. The germline V gene encodes CDR1 SGHTA and CDR2 FQGTGA. Full variable domain (remainder filled in from reference TRBV7-3 and TRBJ2-5): GAGVSQTPSNKVTEKGKYVELRCDPISGHTALYWYRQSLGQGPEFLIYFQGTGAADDSGLPNDRFFAVRPEGSVSTLKIQRTERGDSAVYLCASSPEPLETQYFGPGTRLLVL.

The V and J genes are TRBV11-2 and TRBJ2-1, with TRBD2 identical over 13 bases. After removal of 6 bases from V and 6 bases from J, the junction contained 5 bases not matched to a gene. Germline values: CDR1 SGHAT, CDR2 FQNNGV. This CDR3 is 15 amino acids long. CDR3 region: CASRLAGGSGNEQFF. The CDR3 nucleotides read TGTGCCAGCAGACTAGCGGGGGGGTCCGGCAATGAGCAGTTCTTC.

This chain connects TRBV29-1 to TRBJ2-2, with D tentatively TRBD2 (7 bases). Germline V CDR1 and CDR2: SQVTM, ANQGSEA. The CDR3 is 15 residues long. V was pared by 4 bases and J by 0 bases, with 12 bases between. The CDR3 bases are TGCAGCGTTGGGGGGGGGCACCCGAACACCGGGGAGCTGTTTTTT. Translating gives CSVGGGHPNTGELFF.

This sequence joins TRBV6-6 and TRBJ2-7, with D possibly being TRBD1 or TRBD2 (5 bases each). The CDR3 length is 13 residues. Trimming removed 5 bases at V and 3 bases at J, with 11 bases between. The germline V gene encodes CDR1 MNHNY and CDR2 SVGAGI (reference sequence). CDR3 in DNA: TGTGCCAGCAGTCACCGGGACGGCTACGAGCAGTACTTC. It yields the protein CASSHRDGYEQYF.

The rearrangement uses TRBV4-2 and TRBJ2-1; no clear D gene. This CDR3 has 15 residues. Per germline, CDR1 LGHNA and CDR2 YNFKEQ. V shed 4 bases and J shed 6 bases, with 16 bases lying between them. The CDR3 sequence is CASSRDPESGNEQFF. CDR3 nucleotide sequence: TGTGCCAGCAGCCGAGACCCGGAATCCGGCAATGAGCAGTTCTTC.

The CDR3 DNA sequence: TGTGCCAGCAGCCGCTTTGCAACTAATGAAAAACTGTTTTTT. It yields the protein CASSRFATNEKLFF. The chain employs TRBV28 and TRBJ1-4, with D unresolved. There are 14 residues in the CDR3. Deletions cut 6 bases from V and 0 bases from J, with 8 bases between. The germline V gene encodes CDR1 MDHEN and CDR2 SYDVKM.

This chain links TRBV6-5 with TRBJ2-7, with TRBD2 as a possible D gene (6 bases). The CDR3 has 14 amino acids. V lost 6 bases to trimming and J lost 2 bases, with 14 bases between them. Germline values: CDR1 MNHEY, CDR2 SVGAGI. The CDR3 DNA reads TGTGCCAGCAGCCGGGGGACCCCAACCTACGAGCAGTACTTC. Its translation is CASSRGTPTYEQYF.

The genes are TRBV30 and TRBJ2-7; TRBD2 matches at 7 bases. The V segment lost 0 bases and the J segment 2 bases; nucleotides outside the gene matches: 4. Germline V CDR1 and CDR2: GTSNPN, SVGIG (reference sequence). CDR3 length: 14 amino acids. This CDR3 reads CAWSVHRGAYEQYF. The CDR3 nucleotides read TGTGCCTGGAGTGTACATCGGGGGGCCTACGAGCAGTACTTC.

The chain is built from TRBV29-1 and TRBJ1-2; D unresolved. CDR1 SQVTM and CDR2 ANQGSEA come from the germline V gene. V was pared by 3 bases and J by 5 bases, with 1 base between. The CDR3 length is 9 residues. As DNA, the CDR3 is TGCAGCGTTGATTATGGCTACACCTTC. Protein product: CSVDYGYTF.

The genes are TRBV2 and TRBJ2-7; D unclear. This CDR3 has 14 amino acids. Germline V gene sequence: CDR1 SNHLY, CDR2 FYNNEI. V was shortened by 4 bases and J by 2 bases, with 12 bases between the two germline ends. The chain's CDR3 is CASSGRGSPYEQYF. CDR3 bases: TGTGCCAGCAGTGGGCGTGGCAGTCCCTACGAGCAGTACTTC. The variable domain in full, completed from reference TRBV2 and TRBJ2-7, reads EPEVTQTPSHQVTQMGQEVILRCVPISNHLYFYWYRQILGQKVEFLVSFYNNEISEKSEIFDDQFSVERPDGSNFTLKIRSTKLEDSAMYFCASSGRGSPYEQYFGPGTRLTVT.

The chain uses TRBV2 and TRBJ1-6, with 8 nucleotides matching TRBD1. Germline assignment: CDR1 SNHLY and CDR2 FYNNEI. With V trimmed by 4 bases and J by 5 bases, 7 bases remained unmatched. CDR3 length: 16 residues. The DNA for the CDR3 is TGTGCCAGCAGTGCTCGACCGACAGGGGATAATTCACCCCTCCACTTT. Amino acids: CASSARPTGDNSPLHF.

The chain joins TRBV7-3 to TRBJ2-7; the D gene is possibly TRBD2 (6 bases). The CDR3 covers 15 residues. V shed 2 bases and J shed 5 bases, with 16 bases lying between them. The germline V gene encodes CDR1 SGHTA and CDR2 FQGTGA. This CDR3 is CASSLEAREVDEQYF. CDR3 nucleotides: TGTGCCAGCAGCTTAGAGGCCAGGGAGGTAGACGAGCAGTACTTC.

The chain joins TRBV4-3 to TRBJ2-3, with 13 bases fitting TRBD2. The V gene's germline CDR1 is LGHNA and CDR2 YSLEER. This CDR3 comprises 18 residues. The J segment lost 2 bases and the V segment lost 3 bases, leaving 8 bases of the junction unmatched. The CDR3 sequence is CASSHALGLAGNTDTQYF. The CDR3, as DNA: TGCGCCAGCAGCCACGCCCTGGGACTAGCGGGGAACACAGATACGCAGTATTTT.

The chain couples TRBV5-1 to TRBJ1-2, with a tentative D call TRBD1 (5 bases). The CDR3 is 14 amino acids. Germline V lookup: CDR1 SGHRS, CDR2 YFSETQ. The ends were cut back, 2 bases at V and 7 bases at J, with 15 bases in the middle. CDR3 sequence: CASSFDGTDGGYTF. CDR3 DNA sequence: TGCGCCAGCAGCTTTGATGGGACGGATGGTGGCTACACCTTC. Full variable domain (remainder filled in from reference TRBV5-1 and TRBJ1-2): KAGVTQTPRYLIKTRGQQVTLSCSPISGHRSVSWYQQTPGQGLQFLFEYFSETQRNKGNFPGRFSGRQFSNSRSEMNVSTLELGDSALYLCASSFDGTDGGYTFGSGTRLTVV.

This rearrangement joins TRBV4-1 to TRBJ2-1; TRBD1 matches at 11 bases. Germline assignment: CDR1 MGHRA and CDR2 YSYEKL. Unmatched junction bases numbered 17, after V lost 3 bases and J lost 7 bases. The CDR3 has 19 residues. The CDR3 sequence: CASSHPGLRTGGQRNEQFF. CDR3 DNA sequence: TGCGCCAGCAGCCACCCTGGGCTAAGGACAGGGGGCCAAAGAAATGAGCAGTTCTTC.

The chain carries TRBV30 and TRBJ1-1; D might be TRBD1 (5 bases). The CDR3 spans 17 residues. With 0 bases removed from V and 1 base from J, the gap between germline ends came to 18 bases. Germline CDR1 and CDR2: GTSNPN and SVGIG (reference sequence). DNA for the CDR3: TGTGCCTGGAGTGTGTGGCAGGGTCCTCGAAGGAACACTGAAGCTTTCTTT. Translated, it gives CAWSVWQGPRRNTEAFF.

A single count supports this clone. This rearrangement joins TRBV9 to TRBJ2-1; possible D gene TRBD1, 6 bases. CDR1 and CDR2 from the germline V gene are SGDLS and YYNGEE. CDR3 size: 13 residues. Trimming took 4 bases from V and 7 from J, leaving 12 bases between them. The CDR3: CASSMRTANEQFF. The CDR3 DNA sequence: TGTGCCAGCAGCATGCGGACAGCGAATGAGCAGTTCTTC.

This chain uses TRBV6-4 with TRBJ2-3; tentatively, D is TRBD1 (6 bases). With 2 bases removed from V and 1 base from J, the gap between germline ends came to 13 bases. The V gene's germline CDR1 is MRHNA and CDR2 SNTAGT. The CDR3 has 16 residues. The CDR3 region is CASSDAAGVGTDTQYF. The CDR3 nucleotides are TGTGCCAGCAGTGACGCCGCAGGGGTAGGCACAGATACGCAGTATTTT.

This rearrangement joins TRBV14 to TRBJ2-7; TRBD2 might be the D (6 bases). The CDR3 has 14 amino acids. V was cut by 4 bases and J by 2 bases, with 12 bases left in between. The germline V gene has CDR1 SGHDN and CDR2 FVKESK. CDR3 DNA sequence: TGTGCCAGCAGCCCCCGACGGGAGACCTACGAGCAGTACTTC. As protein: CASSPRRETYEQYF.

The chain uses TRBV4-3 and TRBJ1-2, with D perhaps matching TRBD1 (5 bases). This CDR3 contains 18 residues. Trimming cost V 3 bases and J 1 base, with 21 bases left between them. CDR1 is LGHNA and CDR2 is YSLEER in the germline V gene. The CDR3 here is CASSQRGFGATVNYGYTF. The CDR3 region has the DNA TGCGCCAGCAGCCAGAGGGGTTTTGGGGCCACCGTTAACTATGGCTACACCTTC.